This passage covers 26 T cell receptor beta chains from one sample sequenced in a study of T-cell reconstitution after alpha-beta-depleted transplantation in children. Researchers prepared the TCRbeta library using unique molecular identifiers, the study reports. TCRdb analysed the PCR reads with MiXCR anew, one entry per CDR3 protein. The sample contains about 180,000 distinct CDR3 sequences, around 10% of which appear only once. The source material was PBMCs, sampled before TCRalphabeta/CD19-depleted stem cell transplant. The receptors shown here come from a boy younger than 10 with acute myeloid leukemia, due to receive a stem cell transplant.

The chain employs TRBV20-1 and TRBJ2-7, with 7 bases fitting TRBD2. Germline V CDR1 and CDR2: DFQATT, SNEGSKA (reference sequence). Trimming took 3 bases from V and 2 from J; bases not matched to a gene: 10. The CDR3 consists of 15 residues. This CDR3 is CSASHRTRDPYEQYF. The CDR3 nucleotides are TGCAGTGCTAGCCACCGGACTAGAGACCCCTACGAGCAGTACTTC.

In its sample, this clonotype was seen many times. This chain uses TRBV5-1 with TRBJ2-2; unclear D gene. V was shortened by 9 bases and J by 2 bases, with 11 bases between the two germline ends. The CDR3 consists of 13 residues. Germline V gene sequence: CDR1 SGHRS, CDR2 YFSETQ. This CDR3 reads CATPDLNTGELFF. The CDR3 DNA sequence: TGCGCCACCCCGGACCTAAACACCGGGGAGCTGTTTTTT.

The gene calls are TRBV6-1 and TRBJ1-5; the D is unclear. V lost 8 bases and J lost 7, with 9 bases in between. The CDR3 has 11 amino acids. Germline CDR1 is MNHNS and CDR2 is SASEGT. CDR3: CASGQLQPQHF. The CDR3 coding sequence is TGTGCCAGCGGTCAATTACAGCCCCAGCATTTT.

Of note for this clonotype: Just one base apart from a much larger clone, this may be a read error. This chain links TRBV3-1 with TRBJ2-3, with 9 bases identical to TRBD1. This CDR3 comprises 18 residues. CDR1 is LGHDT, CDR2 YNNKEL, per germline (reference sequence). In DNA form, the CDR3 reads TGTACCAGCAGGTTAGAAAGGCCCTGGACAGGGGCGAGGGATACGCAGTATTTT. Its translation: CTSRLERPWTGARDTQYF.

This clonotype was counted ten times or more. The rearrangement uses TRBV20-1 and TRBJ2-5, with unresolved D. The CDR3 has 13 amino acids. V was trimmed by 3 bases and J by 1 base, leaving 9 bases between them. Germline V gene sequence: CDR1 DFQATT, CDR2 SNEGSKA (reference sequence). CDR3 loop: CSASPGPQETQYF. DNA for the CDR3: TGCAGTGCTAGCCCAGGACCCCAAGAGACCCAGTACTTC.

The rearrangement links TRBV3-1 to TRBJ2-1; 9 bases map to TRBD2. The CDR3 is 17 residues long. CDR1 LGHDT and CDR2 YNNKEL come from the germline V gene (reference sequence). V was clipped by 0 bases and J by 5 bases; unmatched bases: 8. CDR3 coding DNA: TGTGCCAGCAGCCAAGAGCCCCCTAGCGGGAAAGACAATGAGCAGTTCTTC. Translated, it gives CASSQEPPSGKDNEQFF.

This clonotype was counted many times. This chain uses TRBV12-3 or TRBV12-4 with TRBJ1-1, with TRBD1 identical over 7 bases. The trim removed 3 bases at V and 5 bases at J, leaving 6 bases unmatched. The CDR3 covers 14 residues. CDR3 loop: CASSFATGRTEAFF. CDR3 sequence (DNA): TGTGCCAGCAGTTTCGCGACAGGGAGGACTGAAGCTTTCTTT.

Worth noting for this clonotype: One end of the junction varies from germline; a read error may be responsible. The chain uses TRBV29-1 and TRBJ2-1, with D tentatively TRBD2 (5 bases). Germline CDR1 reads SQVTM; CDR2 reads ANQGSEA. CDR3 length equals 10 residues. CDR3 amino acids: CSVVADSGYF. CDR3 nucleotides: TGCAGCGTGGTGGCGGACTCCGGTTACTTC.

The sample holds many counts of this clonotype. Written as DNA, the CDR3 is TGTGCCATCAGTCGGTCCCCGGTTGACTCTGGGGCCAACGTCCTGACTTTC. Amino acid sequence: CAISRSPVDSGANVLTF. The V and J genes are TRBV10-3 and TRBJ2-6; no clear D. The V end was cut by 5 bases, the J end by 0 bases, with 14 bases between. Germline lookup yields CDR1 ENHRY and CDR2 SYGVKD. CDR3 size: 17 residues.

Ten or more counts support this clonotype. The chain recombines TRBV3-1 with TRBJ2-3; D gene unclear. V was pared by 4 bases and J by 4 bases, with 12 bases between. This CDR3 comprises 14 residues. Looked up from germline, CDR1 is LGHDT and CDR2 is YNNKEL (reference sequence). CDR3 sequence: CASSLTDPADTQYF. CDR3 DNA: TGTGCCAGCAGCCTAACTGATCCCGCAGATACGCAGTATTTT.

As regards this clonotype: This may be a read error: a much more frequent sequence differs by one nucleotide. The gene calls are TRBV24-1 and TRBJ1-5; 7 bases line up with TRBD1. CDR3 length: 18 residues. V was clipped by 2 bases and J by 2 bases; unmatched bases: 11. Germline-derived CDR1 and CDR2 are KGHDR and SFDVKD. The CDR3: CATSDSSAGTVGNQPQHF. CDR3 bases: TGTGCCACCAGTGATTCCTCGGCCGGGACAGTGGGCAATCAGCCCCAGCATTTT.

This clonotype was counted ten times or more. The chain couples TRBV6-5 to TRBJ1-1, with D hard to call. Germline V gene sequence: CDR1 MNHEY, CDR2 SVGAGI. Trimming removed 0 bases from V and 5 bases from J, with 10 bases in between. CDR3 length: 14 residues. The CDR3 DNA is TGTGCCAGCAGTTACTCAGGGTTGAGGACTGAAGCTTTCTTT. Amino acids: CASSYSGLRTEAFF.

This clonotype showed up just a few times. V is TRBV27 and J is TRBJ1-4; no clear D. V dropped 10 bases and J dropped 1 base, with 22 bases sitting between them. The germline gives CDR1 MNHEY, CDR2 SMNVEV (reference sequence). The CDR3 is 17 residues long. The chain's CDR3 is CATAETGAGLTNEKLFF. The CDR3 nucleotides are TGTGCCACCGCTGAGACTGGTGCGGGTTTAACTAATGAAAAACTGTTTTTT.

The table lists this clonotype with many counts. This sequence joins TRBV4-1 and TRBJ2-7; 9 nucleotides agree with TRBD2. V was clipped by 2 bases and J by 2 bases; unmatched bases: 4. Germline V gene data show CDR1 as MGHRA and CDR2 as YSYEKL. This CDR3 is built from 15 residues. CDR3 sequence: CASSQLAGHPYEQYF. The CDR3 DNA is TGCGCCAGCAGCCAACTAGCGGGGCATCCCTACGAGCAGTACTTC.

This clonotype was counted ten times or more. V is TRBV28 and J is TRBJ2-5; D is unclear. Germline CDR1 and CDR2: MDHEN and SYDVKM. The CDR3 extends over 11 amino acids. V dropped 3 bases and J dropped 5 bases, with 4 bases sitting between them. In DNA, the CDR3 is TGTGCCAGCAGTTTGACGGAGACCCAGTACTTC. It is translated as CASSLTETQYF. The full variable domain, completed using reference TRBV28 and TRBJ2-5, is DVKVTQSSRYLVKRTGEKVFLECVQDMDHENMFWYRQDPGLGLRLIYFSYDVKMKEKGDIPEGYSVSREKKERFSLILESASTNQTSMYLCASSLTETQYFGPGTRLLVL.

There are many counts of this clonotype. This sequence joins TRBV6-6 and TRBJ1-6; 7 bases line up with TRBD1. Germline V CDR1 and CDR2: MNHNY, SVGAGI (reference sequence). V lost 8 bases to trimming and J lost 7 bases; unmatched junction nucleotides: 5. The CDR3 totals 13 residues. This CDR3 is CASQDRVNSPLHF. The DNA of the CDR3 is TGTGCCAGCCAAGACAGGGTGAATTCACCCCTCCACTTT.

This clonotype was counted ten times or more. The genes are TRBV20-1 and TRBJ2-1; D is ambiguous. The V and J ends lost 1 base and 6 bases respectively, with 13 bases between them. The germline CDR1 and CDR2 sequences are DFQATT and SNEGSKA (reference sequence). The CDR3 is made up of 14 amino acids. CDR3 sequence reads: CSARVWVGPNEQFF. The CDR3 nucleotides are TGCAGTGCTAGAGTTTGGGTAGGACCCAATGAGCAGTTCTTC.

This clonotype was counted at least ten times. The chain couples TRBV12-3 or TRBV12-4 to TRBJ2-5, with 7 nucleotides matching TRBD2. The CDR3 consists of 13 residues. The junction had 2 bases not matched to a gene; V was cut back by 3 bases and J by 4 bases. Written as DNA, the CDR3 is TGTGCCAGCAGTTTGGGGGGGGGAGAGACCCAGTACTTC. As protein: CASSLGGGETQYF.

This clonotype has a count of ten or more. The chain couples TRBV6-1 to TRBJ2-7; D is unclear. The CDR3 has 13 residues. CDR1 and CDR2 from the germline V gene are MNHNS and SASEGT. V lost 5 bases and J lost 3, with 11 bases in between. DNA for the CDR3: TGTGCCAGCAGTCGCCCCAGCAGCTACGAGCAGTACTTC. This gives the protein CASSRPSSYEQYF.

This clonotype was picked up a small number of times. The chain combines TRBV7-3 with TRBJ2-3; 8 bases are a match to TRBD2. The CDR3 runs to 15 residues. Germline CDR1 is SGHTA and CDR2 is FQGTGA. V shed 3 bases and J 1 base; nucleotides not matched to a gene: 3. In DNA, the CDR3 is TGTGCCAGCAGCTTTGGAGCGGGAGGCACAGATACGCAGTATTTT. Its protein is CASSFGAGGTDTQYF. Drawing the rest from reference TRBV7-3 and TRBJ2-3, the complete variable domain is GAGVSQTPSNKVTEKGKYVELRCDPISGHTALYWYRQSLGQGPEFLIYFQGTGAADDSGLPNDRFFAVRPEGSVSTLKIQRTERGDSAVYLCASSFGAGGTDTQYFGPGTRLTVL.

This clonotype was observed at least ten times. The CDR3 DNA follows: TGTGCCATCAGTGGGCTAAGGGGGACCCCTGGAAACACCATATATTTT. Translation: CAISGLRGTPGNTIYF. The chain carries TRBV10-3 and TRBJ1-3; the D gene is possibly TRBD1 (6 bases). Trimming stripped 4 bases from V and 2 bases from J, with 15 bases between. The CDR3 has 16 amino acids. Per germline, CDR1 ENHRY and CDR2 SYGVKD.

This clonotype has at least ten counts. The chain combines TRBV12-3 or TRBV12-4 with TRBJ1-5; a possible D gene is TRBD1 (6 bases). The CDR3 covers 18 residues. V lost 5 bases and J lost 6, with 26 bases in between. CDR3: CASSPRKGEKTPSQPQHF. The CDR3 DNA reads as TGTGCCAGCAGTCCCCGCAAGGGGGAGAAAACCCCATCTCAGCCCCAGCATTTT.

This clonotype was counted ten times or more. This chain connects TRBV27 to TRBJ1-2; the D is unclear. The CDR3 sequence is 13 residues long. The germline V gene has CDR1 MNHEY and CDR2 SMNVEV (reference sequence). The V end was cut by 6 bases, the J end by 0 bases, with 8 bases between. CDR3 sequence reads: CASRPIANYGYTF. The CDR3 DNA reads TGTGCCAGCAGACCCATAGCTAACTATGGCTACACCTTC.

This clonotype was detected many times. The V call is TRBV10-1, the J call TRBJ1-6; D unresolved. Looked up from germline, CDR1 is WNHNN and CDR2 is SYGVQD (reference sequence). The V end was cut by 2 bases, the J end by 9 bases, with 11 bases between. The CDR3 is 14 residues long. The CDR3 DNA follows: TGCGCCAGCAGTGAGAATGGGGTAGGTTCACCCCTCCACTTT. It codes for CASSENGVGSPLHF.

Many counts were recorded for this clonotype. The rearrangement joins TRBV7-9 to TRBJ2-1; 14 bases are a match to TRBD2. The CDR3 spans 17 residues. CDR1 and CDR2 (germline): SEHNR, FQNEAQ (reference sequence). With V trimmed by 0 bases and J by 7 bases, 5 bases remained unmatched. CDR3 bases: TGTGCCAGCAGCTTAGCAGGCGGACTAGCGGGAGGTAATGAGCAGTTCTTC. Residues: CASSLAGGLAGGNEQFF.

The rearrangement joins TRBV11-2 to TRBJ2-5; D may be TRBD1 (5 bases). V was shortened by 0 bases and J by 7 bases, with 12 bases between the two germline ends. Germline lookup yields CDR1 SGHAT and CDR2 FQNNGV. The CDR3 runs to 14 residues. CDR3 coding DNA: TGTGCCAGCAGCTTAGAAGGGGAAATCCGGACCCAGTACTTC. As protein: CASSLEGEIRTQYF.